This T cell receptor beta chain was observed in a study of spatial heterogeneity in lung cancer. Across the whole study: Sequenced follow-up PBMC samples came a median of roughly 2 years after resection, where available. Sequence detection consistently recorded a greater number of beta-chain than alpha-chain sequences. Across the raw uncorrected reads, a unique TCR and UMI combination was observed, on average, more than ten times.

Between the trimmed V and J ends, which lost 0 bases and 2 bases, there was a span of 12 bases. Germline V lookup: CDR1 LGHNA, CDR2 YNFKEQ. This CDR3 region has 16 residues. This clonotype was picked up a small number of times. Every cDNA TCR molecule received its own unique molecular identifier. TCRdb re-called the 5' RACE reads with MiXCR, one entry per CDR3 protein. The sample holds under 150,000 distinct CDR3 sequences, more than 10% seen once. Time point denoted: blood at routine non-recurrence follow-up after resection. Sequencing was performed on whole RNA extracted from tumor and nontumor lung tissue, or from frozen PBMC, and the material was left unsorted.

The sample was PBMCs, taken at follow-up. The chain employs TRBV4-2 and TRBJ2-3; TRBD1 is a possible D gene (5 bases). This TCR was recovered from a male donor with early-stage non-small cell lung cancer. CDR3: CASSQEVDRHTDTQYF. The DNA for the CDR3 is TGTGCCAGCAGCCAAGAGGTCGACAGACACACAGATACGCAGTATTTT.